The sequence of this T cell receptor beta chain was determined in a study of T cell changes during pregnancy in multiple sclerosis. In germline, CDR1 is KGHSH, CDR2 LQKENI. The CDR3 covers 13 residues. Trimming took 2 bases from V and 7 from J, leaving 6 bases between them. Method: immunoSEQ multiplex PCR; TCRdb's copy keeps in-frame clones and lacks some. Of about 39,000 clones listed, approximately 94% are singletons. The sequence derives from a female donor with multiple sclerosis, enrolled in a pregnancy study. The gene calls are TRBV18 and TRBJ1-6, with D hard to call. This specimen was peripheral blood, taken in the third trimester of pregnancy. The CDR3 sequence is CASSPGLNSPLHF. CDR3 in DNA: TGTGCCAGCTCACCAGGACTCAATTCACCCCTCCACTTT.